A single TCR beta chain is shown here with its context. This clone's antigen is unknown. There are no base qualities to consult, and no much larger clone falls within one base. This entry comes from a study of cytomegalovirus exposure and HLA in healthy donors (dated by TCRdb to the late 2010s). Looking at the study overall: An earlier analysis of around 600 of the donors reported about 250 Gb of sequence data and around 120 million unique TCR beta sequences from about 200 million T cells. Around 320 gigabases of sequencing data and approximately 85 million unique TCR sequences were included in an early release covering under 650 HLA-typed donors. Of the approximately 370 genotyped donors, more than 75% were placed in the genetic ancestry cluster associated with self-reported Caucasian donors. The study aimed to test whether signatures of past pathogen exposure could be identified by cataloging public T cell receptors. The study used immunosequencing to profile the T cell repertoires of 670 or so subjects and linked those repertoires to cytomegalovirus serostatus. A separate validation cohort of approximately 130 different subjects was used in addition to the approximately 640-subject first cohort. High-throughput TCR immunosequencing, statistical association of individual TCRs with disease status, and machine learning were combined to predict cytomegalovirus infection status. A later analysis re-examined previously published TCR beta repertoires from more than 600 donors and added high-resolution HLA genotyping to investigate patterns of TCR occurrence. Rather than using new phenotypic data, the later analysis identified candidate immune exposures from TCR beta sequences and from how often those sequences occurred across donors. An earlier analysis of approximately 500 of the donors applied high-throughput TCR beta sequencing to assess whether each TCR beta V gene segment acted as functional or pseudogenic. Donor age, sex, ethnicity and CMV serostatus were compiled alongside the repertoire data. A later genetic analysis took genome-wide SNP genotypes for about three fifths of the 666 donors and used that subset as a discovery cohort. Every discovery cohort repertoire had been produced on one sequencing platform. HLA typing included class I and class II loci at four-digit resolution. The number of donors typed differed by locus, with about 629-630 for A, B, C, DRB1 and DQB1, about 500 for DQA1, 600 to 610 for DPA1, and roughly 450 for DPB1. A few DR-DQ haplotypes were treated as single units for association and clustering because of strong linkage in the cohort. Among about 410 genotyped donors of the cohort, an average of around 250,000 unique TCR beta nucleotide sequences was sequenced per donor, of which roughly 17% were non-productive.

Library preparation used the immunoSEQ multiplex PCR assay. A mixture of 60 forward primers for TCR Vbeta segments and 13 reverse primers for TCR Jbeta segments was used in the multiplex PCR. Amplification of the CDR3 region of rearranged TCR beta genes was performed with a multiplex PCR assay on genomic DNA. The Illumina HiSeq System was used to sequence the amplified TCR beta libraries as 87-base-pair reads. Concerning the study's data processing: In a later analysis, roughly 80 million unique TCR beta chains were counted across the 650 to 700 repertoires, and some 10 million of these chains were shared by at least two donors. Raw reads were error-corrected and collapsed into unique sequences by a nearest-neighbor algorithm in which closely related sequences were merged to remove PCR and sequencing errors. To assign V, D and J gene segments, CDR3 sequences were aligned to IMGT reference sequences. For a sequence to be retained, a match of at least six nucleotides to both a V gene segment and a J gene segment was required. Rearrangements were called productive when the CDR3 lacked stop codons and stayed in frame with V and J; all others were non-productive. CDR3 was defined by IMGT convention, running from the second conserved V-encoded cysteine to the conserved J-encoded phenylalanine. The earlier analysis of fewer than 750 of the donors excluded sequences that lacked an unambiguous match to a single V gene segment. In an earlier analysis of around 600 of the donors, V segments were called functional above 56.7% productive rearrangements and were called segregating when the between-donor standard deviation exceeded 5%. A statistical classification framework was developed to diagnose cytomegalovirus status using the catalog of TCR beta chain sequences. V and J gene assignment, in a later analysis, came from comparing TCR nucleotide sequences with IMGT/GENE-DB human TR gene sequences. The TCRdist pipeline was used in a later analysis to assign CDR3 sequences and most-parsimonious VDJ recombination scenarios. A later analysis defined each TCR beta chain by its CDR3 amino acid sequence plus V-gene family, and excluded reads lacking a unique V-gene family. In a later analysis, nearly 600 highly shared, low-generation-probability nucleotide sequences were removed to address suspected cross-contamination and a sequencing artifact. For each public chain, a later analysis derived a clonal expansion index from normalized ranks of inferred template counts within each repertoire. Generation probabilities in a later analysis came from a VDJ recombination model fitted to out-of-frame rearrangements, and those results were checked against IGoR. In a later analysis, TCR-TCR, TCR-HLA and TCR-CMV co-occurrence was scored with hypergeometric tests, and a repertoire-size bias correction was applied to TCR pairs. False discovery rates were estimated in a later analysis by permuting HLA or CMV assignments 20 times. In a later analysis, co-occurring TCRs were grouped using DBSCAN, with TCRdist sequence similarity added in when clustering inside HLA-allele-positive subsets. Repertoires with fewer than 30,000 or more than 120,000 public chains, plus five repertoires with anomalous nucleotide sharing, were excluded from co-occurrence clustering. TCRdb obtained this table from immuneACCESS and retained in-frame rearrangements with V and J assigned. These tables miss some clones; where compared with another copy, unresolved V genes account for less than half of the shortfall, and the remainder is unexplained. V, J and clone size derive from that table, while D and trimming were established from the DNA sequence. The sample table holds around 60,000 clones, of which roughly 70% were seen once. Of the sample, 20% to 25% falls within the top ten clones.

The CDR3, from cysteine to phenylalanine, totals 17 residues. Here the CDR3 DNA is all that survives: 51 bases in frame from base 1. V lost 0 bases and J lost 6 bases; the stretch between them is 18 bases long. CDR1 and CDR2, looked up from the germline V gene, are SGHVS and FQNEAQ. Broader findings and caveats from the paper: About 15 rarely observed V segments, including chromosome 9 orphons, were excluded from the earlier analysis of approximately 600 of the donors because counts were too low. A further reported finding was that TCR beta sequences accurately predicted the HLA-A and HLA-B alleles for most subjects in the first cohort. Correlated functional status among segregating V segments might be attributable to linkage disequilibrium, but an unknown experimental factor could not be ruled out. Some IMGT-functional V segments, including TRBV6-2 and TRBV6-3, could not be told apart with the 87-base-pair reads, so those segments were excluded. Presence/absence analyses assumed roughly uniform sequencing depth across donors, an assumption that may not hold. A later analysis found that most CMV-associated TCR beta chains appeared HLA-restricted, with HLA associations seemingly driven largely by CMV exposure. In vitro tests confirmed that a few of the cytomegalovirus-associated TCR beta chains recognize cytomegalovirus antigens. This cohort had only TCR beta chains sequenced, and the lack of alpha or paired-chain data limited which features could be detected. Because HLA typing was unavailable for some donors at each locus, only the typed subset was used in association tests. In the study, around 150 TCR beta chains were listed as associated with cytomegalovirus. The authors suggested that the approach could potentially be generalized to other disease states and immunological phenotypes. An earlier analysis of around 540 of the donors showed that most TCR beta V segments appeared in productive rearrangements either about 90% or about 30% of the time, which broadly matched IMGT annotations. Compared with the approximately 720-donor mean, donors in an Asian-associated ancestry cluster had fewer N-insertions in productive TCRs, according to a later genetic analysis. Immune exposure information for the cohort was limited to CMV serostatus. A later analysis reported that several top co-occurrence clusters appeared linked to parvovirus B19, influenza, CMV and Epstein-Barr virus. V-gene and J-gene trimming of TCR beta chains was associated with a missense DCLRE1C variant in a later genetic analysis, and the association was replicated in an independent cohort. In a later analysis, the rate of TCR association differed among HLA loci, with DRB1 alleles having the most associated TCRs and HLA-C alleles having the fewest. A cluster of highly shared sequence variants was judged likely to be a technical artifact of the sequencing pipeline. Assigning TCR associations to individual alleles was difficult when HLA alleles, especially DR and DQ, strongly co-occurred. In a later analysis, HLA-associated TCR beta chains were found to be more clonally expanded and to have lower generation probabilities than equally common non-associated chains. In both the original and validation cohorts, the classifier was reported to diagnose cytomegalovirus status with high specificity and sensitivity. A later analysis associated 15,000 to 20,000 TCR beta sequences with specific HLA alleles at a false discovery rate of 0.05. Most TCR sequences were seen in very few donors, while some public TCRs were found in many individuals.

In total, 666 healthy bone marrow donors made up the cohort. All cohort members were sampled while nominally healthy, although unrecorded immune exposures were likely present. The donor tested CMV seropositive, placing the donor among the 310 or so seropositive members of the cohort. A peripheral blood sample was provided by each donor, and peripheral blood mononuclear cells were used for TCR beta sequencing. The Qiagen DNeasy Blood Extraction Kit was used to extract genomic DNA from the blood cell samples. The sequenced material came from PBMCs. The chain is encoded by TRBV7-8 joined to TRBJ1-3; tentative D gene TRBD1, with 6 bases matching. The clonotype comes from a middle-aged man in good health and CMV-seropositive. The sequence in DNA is TGTGCCAGCAGCTTAGCGCTACCGACAGGTCCTACAAACACCATATATTTT. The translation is CASSLALPTGPTNTIYF.